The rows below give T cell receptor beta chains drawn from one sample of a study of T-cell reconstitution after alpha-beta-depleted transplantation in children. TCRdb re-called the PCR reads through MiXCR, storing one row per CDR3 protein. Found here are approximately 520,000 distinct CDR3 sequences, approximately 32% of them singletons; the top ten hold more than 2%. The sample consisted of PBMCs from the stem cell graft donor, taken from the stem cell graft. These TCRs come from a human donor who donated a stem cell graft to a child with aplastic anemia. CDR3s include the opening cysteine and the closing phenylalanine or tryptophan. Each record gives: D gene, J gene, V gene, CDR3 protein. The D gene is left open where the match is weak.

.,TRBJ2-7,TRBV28,CASSFAVSYEQYF
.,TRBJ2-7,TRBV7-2,CASSYPVQGPYEQYF
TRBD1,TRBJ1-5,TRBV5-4,CASSSLTGDQPQHF
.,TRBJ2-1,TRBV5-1,CASSSRDSDEQFF
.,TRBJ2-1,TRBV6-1,CASSEQVQGASRPYNEQFF
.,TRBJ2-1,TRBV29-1,CSVARAGNEQFF
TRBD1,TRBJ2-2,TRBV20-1,CSALVPGTGRTGELFF
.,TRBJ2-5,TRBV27,CASSRGDVETQYF
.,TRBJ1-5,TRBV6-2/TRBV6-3,CASSRPTTEPQHF
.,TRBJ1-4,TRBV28,CASSAPADEKLFF
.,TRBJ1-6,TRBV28,CASSFGGSPSIHF
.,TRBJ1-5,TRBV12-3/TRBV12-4,CASSLTGTNQPQHF
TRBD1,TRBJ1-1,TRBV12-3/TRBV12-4,CASSFDRETAFF
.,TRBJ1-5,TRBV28,CASGRVVPTQDSNQPQHF
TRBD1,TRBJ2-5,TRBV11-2,CASSLVLGQLETQYF
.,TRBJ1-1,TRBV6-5,CASSYSRENTEAFF
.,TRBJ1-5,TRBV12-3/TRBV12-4,CASSFTGRGQPQHF
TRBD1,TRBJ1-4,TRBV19,CASSIGQGGEKLFF
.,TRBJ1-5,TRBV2,CASMRVGQPQHF
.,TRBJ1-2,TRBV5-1,CASGEWDSSDTF